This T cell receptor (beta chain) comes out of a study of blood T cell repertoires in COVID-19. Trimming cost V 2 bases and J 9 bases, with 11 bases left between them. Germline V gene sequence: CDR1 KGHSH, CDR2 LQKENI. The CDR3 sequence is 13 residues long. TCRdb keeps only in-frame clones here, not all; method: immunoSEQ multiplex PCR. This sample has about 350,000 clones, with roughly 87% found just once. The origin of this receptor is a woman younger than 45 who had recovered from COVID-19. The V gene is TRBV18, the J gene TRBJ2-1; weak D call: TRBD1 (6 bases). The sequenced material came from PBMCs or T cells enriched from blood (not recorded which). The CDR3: CASSPTGRLEQFF. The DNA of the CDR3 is TGTGCCAGCTCACCAACAGGGAGACTTGAGCAGTTCTTC.